The 14 T cell receptor beta chains given below trace back to one sample, sequenced in a study of blood T cells in healthy people across ages. Primers used in a second PCR of roughly 6 to 11 cycles were a sample-barcoded 5' primer and a J-beta primer mix. TCRdb itself ran the 5' RACE reads through MiXCR, one entry per CDR3 protein. The sample gives roughly 900,000 distinct CDR3 sequences, about 48% of which show up once; around an eighth is in the top ten. The sample was blood. The receptors were gathered from a young man in good health.

This clonotype has just one count. The chain carries TRBV6-1 and TRBJ2-7, with TRBD2 matching 10 bases. In germline, CDR1 is MNHNS, CDR2 SASEGT. This CDR3 has 15 amino acids. The trim removed 5 bases at V and 3 bases at J, leaving 7 bases unmatched. In nucleotides, the CDR3 is TGTGCCAGCAGTCCTAGCGGGGGCTCGTTCTACGAGCAGTACTTC. Protein: CASSPSGGSFYEQYF.

This clonotype was seen ten or more times. Since a much larger clone is just one base distant, this may be a read error. The rearrangement joins TRBV30 to TRBJ2-5; D might be TRBD2 (5 bases). CDR1 and CDR2 from the germline V gene are GTSNPN and SVGIG (reference sequence). The CDR3 contains 13 residues. Trimming took off 4 bases at V and 11 bases at J, with 20 bases between the two ends. The CDR3 loop is CAWKVGQRAEQYF. The CDR3 DNA follows: TGTGCCTGGAAAGTCGGGCAGAGGGCTGAGCAGTACTTC. Complete variable domain (other parts from reference TRBV30 and TRBJ2-5): SQTIHQWPATLVQPVGSPLSLECTVEGTSNPNLYWYRQAAGRGLQLLFYSVGIGQISSEVPQNLSASRPQDRQFILSSKKLLLSDSGFYLCAWKVGQRAEQYFGPGTRLLVL.

The V call is TRBV20-1, the J call TRBJ2-7, with 10 bases that match TRBD1. V was pared by 7 bases and J by 3 bases, with 18 bases of the junction left unmatched. Germline assignment: CDR1 DFQATT and CDR2 SNEGSKA (reference sequence). The CDR3 runs 17 residues. CDR3 in amino acids: CSVLGQGSKGRNYEQYF. For the CDR3, the DNA is TGCAGTGTTCTGGGACAGGGGTCTAAGGGGCGGAACTACGAGCAGTACTTC.

Ten or more counts support this clonotype. V is TRBV9 and J is TRBJ2-7; D is unclear. V was shortened by 3 bases and J by 3 bases, with 13 bases between the two germline ends. The CDR3 is 14 amino acids. Germline CDR1 and CDR2: SGDLS and YYNGEE. The DNA for the CDR3 is TGTGCCAGCAGCGCATTAGACTGGGACTACGAGCAGTACTTC. Protein product: CASSALDWDYEQYF.

This clonotype was found a few times. The chain recombines TRBV7-8 with TRBJ2-3, with 9 bases identical to TRBD2. Looked up from germline, CDR1 is SGHVS and CDR2 is FQNEAQ. With V trimmed by 1 base and J by 6 bases, 8 bases remained unmatched. This CDR3 spans 16 amino acids. The CDR3 is CASSLVSGGIDDTQYF. As DNA, the CDR3 is TGTGCCAGCAGCTTAGTCAGCGGGGGGATTGACGATACGCAGTATTTT.

This clonotype was observed a few times. The chain has TRBV20-1 and TRBJ2-7; 7 bases match TRBD1. CDR1 is DFQATT, CDR2 SNEGSKA, per germline (reference sequence). The CDR3 covers 13 residues. Trimming cost V 4 bases and J 0 bases; bases outside gene matches: 3. The CDR3 region is CSAIDRVSYEQYF. The CDR3 nucleotides read TGCAGTGCTATTGACAGGGTCTCCTACGAGCAGTACTTC.

In this sample, this clonotype turned up a few times. This may be a read error, as it is one base from a much larger clone. The CDR3 loop is CASRSIGTVDEQYF. In DNA, the CDR3 is TGTGCCAGCAGGTCGATAGGCACCGTGGATGAGCAGTACTTC. The V gene is TRBV12-3 or TRBV12-4, the J gene TRBJ2-5; D gene unclear. This CDR3 contains 14 residues. The germline V and J ends were trimmed by 6 bases and 11 bases, with 22 bases remaining between them.

V gene TRBV7-9 combines with J gene TRBJ1-1; D unresolved. The CDR3 contains 14 residues. V lost 5 bases and J lost 1, with 11 bases in between. Germline CDR1 is SEHNR and CDR2 is FQNEAQ (reference sequence). DNA of the CDR3: TGTGCCAGCAGCGAACAGAATGGGAACACTGAAGCTTTCTTT. Translated, it gives CASSEQNGNTEAFF.

This clonotype has more than one count but fewer than ten. V gene TRBV7-2 combines with J gene TRBJ2-1; D remains unclear. The ends were cut back, 1 base at V and 2 bases at J, with 6 bases in the middle. The CDR3 loop spans 14 amino acids. CDR1 is SGHTA, CDR2 FQGNSA, per germline. The DNA of the CDR3 is TGTGCCAGCAGCTTAGGAGTTACCTACAATGAGCAGTTCTTC. This translates into CASSLGVTYNEQFF.

V usage is TRBV3-1 and J usage is TRBJ2-1, with TRBD2 identical over 8 bases. J gave up 2 bases and V 4 bases, and 7 bases lay outside the gene matches. CDR3 length equals 16 residues. The germline V gene has CDR1 LGHDT and CDR2 YNNKEL (reference sequence). CDR3 region: CASSPSERGTYNEQFF. The CDR3 DNA follows: TGTGCCAGCAGCCCCTCCGAGCGGGGGACCTACAATGAGCAGTTCTTC.

The rearrangement uses TRBV7-9 and TRBJ2-1, with 11 positions matching TRBD2. This CDR3 contains 16 residues. The V gene's germline CDR1 is SEHNR and CDR2 FQNEAQ (reference sequence). V shed 2 bases, J shed 5 bases, and the junction held 5 bases outside the gene matches. The chain's CDR3 is CASSLIPSGGNNEQFF. The CDR3 DNA reads TGTGCCAGCAGCTTAATCCCTAGCGGGGGGAACAATGAGCAGTTCTTC.

The chain joins TRBV30 to TRBJ2-7; D possibly corresponds to TRBD1 (5 bases). The V gene's germline CDR1 is GTSNPN and CDR2 SVGIG (reference sequence). This CDR3 has 12 residues. Trimming shortened V by 4 bases and J by 3 bases, and 10 bases separated the two germline ends. The CDR3 nucleotides read TGTGCCTGGAATGCAGGGTTCTACGAGCAGTACTTC. It translates to CAWNAGFYEQYF.

This clonotype was seen a few times. The chain joins TRBV30 to TRBJ2-1, with D hard to call. The V gene lost 0 bases and the J gene lost 12 bases, with 15 bases spanning the gap. The length of the CDR3 is 13 residues. Germline lookup yields CDR1 GTSNPN and CDR2 SVGIG (reference sequence). CDR3 sequence (DNA): TGTGCCTGGAGTGTAAAGGCCGCAGCAGGGCAGTTCTTC. It encodes CAWSVKAAAGQFF.

In its sample, this clonotype was seen once. The gene calls are TRBV18 and TRBJ2-7, with 7 bases identical to TRBD1. The V segment lost 8 bases and the J segment 0 bases; nucleotides outside the gene matches: 4. Germline V gene lookup returns CDR1 KGHSH and CDR2 LQKENI. CDR3 length equals 13 residues. The CDR3 loop is CASQTGNSYEQYF. The CDR3, as DNA: TGTGCCAGCCAGACAGGGAACTCCTACGAGCAGTACTTC.